Listed here is a single T cell receptor (beta chain). This clonotype was seen many times. Its antigen is still unknown. Base qualities were left out, and no much larger clone turns up one base away. The meaning of the sample's treatment or condition label: allogeneic hematopoietic cell transplantation with graft depleted of TCRalphabeta T cells and CD19 B cells. TCRalphabeta/CD19-depleted allogeneic hematopoietic cell grafts were given to the transplant recipients, all of whom were children. The CDR3 spans 14 residues, from the cysteine through the phenylalanine. Only the CDR3 DNA is retained, 42 bases long and in frame from the first base. V sheds 6 bases and J sheds 9 bases, leaving 18 bases between their ends. This entry belongs to a study of T-cell reconstitution after alpha-beta-depleted transplantation in children (dated by TCRdb to 2015 to 2016). Study-level background: T-cell immune reconstitution after TCRalphabeta/CD19-depleted allogeneic hematopoietic cell transplantation in children was quantitatively tracked in the study by means of TCR repertoire profiling. Beyond this particular receptor, the publication reports: In some patients, the high TCRbeta diversity seen at day 60 was put down to recipient T cells and intrathymic progenitors that had survived conditioning. Over subsequent months, a decline in hyperexpanded clone frequencies was noted, and after one year, T-cell counts and TCRbeta diversity were mostly ascribed to newly produced T cells. About two months after transplant, the apparently early recovery of alphabetaT-cell counts reportedly depended on just several hundred clones that had expanded rapidly and came from non-depleted graft cells.

Receptors were amplified or captured by PCR. Sequencing took place on an Illumina HiSeq 2500. Molecular barcoding was employed in the preparation of TCR libraries, with unique molecular identifiers being used to normalize TCRbeta repertoire quantification. Clones were called with MiXCR by TCRdb after fastp trimmed the public reads at Q25, and only in-frame beta chains were retained. Each entry is one CDR3 protein sequence, shown with its most common DNA and genes. This sample gives around 670,000 distinct CDR3 sequences in total; around 13% of them show up just once. The top ten clonotypes cover 0.79% of the sample.

The sequence was collected from a girl aged 2-10 years with congenital amegakaryocytic thrombocytopenia, due to receive a stem cell transplant. The sequence links TRBV12-3 or TRBV12-4 to TRBJ1-5, with TRBD1 as a weak D call on 5 bases. The specimen comprised PBMCs, sampled before TCRalphabeta/CD19-depleted stem cell transplant. Here the CDR3 is given as CASSSGRIRGPQHF. The DNA sequence follows: TGTGCCAGCAGCTCGGGACGGATCCGAGGGCCCCAGCATTTT.